The 12 T cell receptor beta chains below come from one sample, sequenced in a study of radiotherapy plus CTLA-4 blockade in lung cancer. The repertoire was sequenced with immunoSEQ multiplex PCR; TCRdb's copy has only in-frame clones and lacks some. The table lists roughly 70,000 clones, roughly 84% of them singletons. Sequenced material: peripheral blood, taken from a patient treated with radiotherapy plus ipilimumab. The receptors here all came from a human donor with non-small cell lung cancer that progressed on radiotherapy plus ipilimumab.

This chain links TRBV7-8 with TRBJ2-3, with 10 bases fitting TRBD2. The CDR3 contains 18 residues. After removal of 1 base from V and 5 bases from J, the junction contained 12 bases not matched to a gene. Germline V gene lookup returns CDR1 SGHVS and CDR2 FQNEAQ. The DNA of the CDR3 is TGTGCCAGCAGCTTAGTCTCTAGCGGGAGTACCCTGAAAGATACGCAGTATTTT. As protein: CASSLVSSGSTLKDTQYF.

The rearrangement uses TRBV2 and TRBJ2-1; TRBD1 aligns across 8 bases. J was trimmed by 5 bases and V by 2 bases; bases with no gene match: 8. Germline V CDR1 and CDR2: SNHLY, FYNNEI. The CDR3 has 16 residues. The CDR3 reads CASSELGRGLDNEQFF. The CDR3 coding sequence is TGTGCCAGCAGTGAACTCGGCAGGGGGCTAGACAATGAGCAGTTCTTC.

V gene TRBV28 combines with J gene TRBJ2-1; D is possibly TRBD2 (7 bases). The CDR3 consists of 17 residues. V lost 7 bases and J lost 4, with 23 bases in between. Per the germline V gene, CDR1 is MDHEN and CDR2 is SYDVKM. The CDR3 protein is CASTPPMGGGAYNEQFF. The CDR3, as DNA: TGTGCCAGCACTCCACCCATGGGCGGGGGCGCGTACAATGAGCAGTTCTTC. Drawing the rest from reference TRBV28 and TRBJ2-1, the complete variable domain is DVKVTQSSRYLVKRTGEKVFLECVQDMDHENMFWYRQDPGLGLRLIYFSYDVKMKEKGDIPEGYSVSREKKERFSLILESASTNQTSMYLCASTPPMGGGAYNEQFFGPGTRLTVL.

This rearrangement joins TRBV7-9 to TRBJ1-5; D possibly corresponds to TRBD1 (5 bases). From germline, CDR1 is SEHNR and CDR2 FQNEAQ (reference sequence). V was trimmed by 6 bases and J by 2 bases, leaving 14 bases between them. The CDR3 has 15 amino acids. CDR3 residues: CASSSGHLRNQPQHF. In DNA form, the CDR3 reads TGTGCCAGCAGTTCCGGACACCTACGCAATCAGCCCCAGCATTTT.

The chain combines TRBV27 with TRBJ2-7; the match to TRBD1 covers 9 bases. CDR1 and CDR2 from the germline V gene are MNHEY and SMNVEV (reference sequence). The CDR3 runs to 15 residues. V lost 8 bases, J lost 3 bases, and 11 bases stayed unmatched. The CDR3 spells CASRRPGTGLYEQYV. Here the CDR3 DNA reads TGTGCCAGCCGGAGACCCGGGACAGGGCTCTACGAGCAGTACGTC.

The gene calls are TRBV19 and TRBJ2-1, with TRBD2 matching 9 bases. V trimming: 3 bases; J trimming: 6 bases; junction bases outside the gene matches: 6. The CDR3 runs 15 residues. The germline CDR1 and CDR2 sequences are LNHDA and SQIVND (reference sequence). CDR3 loop: CASSIGLAGLNEQFF. The DNA of the CDR3 is TGTGCCAGTAGTATTGGGCTAGCGGGGCTCAATGAGCAGTTCTTC.

This clone came up a few times. This specimen includes other DNA sequences encoding the same CDR3. The rearrangement links TRBV9 to TRBJ2-7; TRBD1 agrees at 7 bases. Germline CDR1 reads SGDLS; CDR2 reads YYNGEE. V dropped 3 bases and J dropped 3; count of bases not matched to a gene: 0. This CDR3 region has 12 residues. CDR3 residues: CASSGTGYEQYF. As DNA, the CDR3 is TGTGCCAGCAGCGGGACAGGCTACGAGCAGTACTTC.

The V call is TRBV2, the J call TRBJ2-1, with D tentatively TRBD2 (7 bases). Germline V CDR1 and CDR2: SNHLY, FYNNEI. Trimming removed 6 bases from V and 10 bases from J, with 10 bases in between. CDR3 size: 11 residues. The CDR3 loop reads CASRGGTEQFF. CDR3 DNA sequence: TGTGCCAGCAGGGGAGGGACAGAGCAGTTCTTC.

Written as DNA, the CDR3 is TGCAGCGTACGGACAGATGCAACTAATGAAAAACTGTTTTTT. It codes for CSVRTDATNEKLFF. This chain links TRBV29-1 with TRBJ1-4; D possibly corresponds to TRBD1 (6 bases). Germline CDR1 reads SQVTM; CDR2 reads ANQGSEA. Deletions cut 6 bases from V and 0 bases from J, with 11 bases between. The CDR3 extends over 14 amino acids.

The chain recombines TRBV28 with TRBJ1-3; D might be TRBD1 (5 bases). V was cut by 5 bases and J by 4 bases, with 12 bases left in between. Germline CDR1 and CDR2: MDHEN and SYDVKM. The CDR3 totals 14 residues. CDR3 sequence (DNA): TGTGCCAGCAGTCACAGGAGGCTAGGAAACACCATATATTTT. Its protein is CASSHRRLGNTIYF.

This clone showed up just once. V and J are TRBV6-6 and TRBJ2-1, with no clear D. Trimming removed 7 bases from V and 4 bases from J, with 14 bases in between. The CDR3 has 14 amino acids. The germline V gene has CDR1 MNHNY and CDR2 SVGAGI (reference sequence). Written as DNA, the CDR3 is TGTGCCAGCACCCTACTGGGTTCGTACAATGAGCAGTTCTTC. It is translated as CASTLLGSYNEQFF.

The chain combines TRBV2 with TRBJ2-3; D gene ambiguous. Trimming took off 3 bases at V and 0 bases at J, with 10 bases between the two ends. Germline V gene lookup returns CDR1 SNHLY and CDR2 FYNNEI. CDR3 size: 15 residues. CDR3 in DNA: TGTGCCAGCAGTGATGGTCGGGTTAGCACAGATACGCAGTATTTT. Amino acid sequence: CASSDGRVSTDTQYF.